This T cell receptor beta chain was recorded in a study of blood T cell repertoires in COVID-19. Across the whole study: Sources were T cells, B-cell-depleted T cells, or PBMCs; the material itself was cDNA or gDNA.

Trimming at V came to 5 bases and at J to 7 bases, leaving 14 bases not matched to a gene. The CDR3 runs 16 residues. Germline-derived CDR1 and CDR2 are SGHAT and FQNNGV. This clone was seen a handful of times. The participants were between 18 and 89 years old and came from fewer than 25 US areas. TCRdb's copy holds only in-frame clones and misses some; the assay was immunoSEQ multiplex PCR. The table has about 220,000 clones, under 90% seen once. Sequencing input: PBMCs or T cells enriched from blood (not recorded which). This chain links TRBV11-2 with TRBJ2-5; 9 nucleotides line up with TRBD1. The source is a woman aged 60 to 75 who had recovered from COVID-19. CDR3 in DNA: TGTGCCAGCAGCCGTCCTTTGCGGACAGGGGATGGGACCCAGTACTTC. This encodes CASSRPLRTGDGTQYF.